The 5 T cell receptor beta chains listed next were all sequenced from one sample in a study of graft-versus-host responses after intestinal transplantation (dated by TCRdb to 2020 to 2023). The library was generated by the immunoSEQ multiplex PCR assay. This immuneACCESS table, as held by TCRdb, lists in-frame sequences with V and J called but not all clones. Of the missing ones, under half trace to an unresolved V gene in checked studies; the others have no known cause. The sample table contains under 25,000 clones; only one count was recorded for around nine tenths of them. Roughly 50% of the sample is in the top ten clones. The sequencing here drew on bone marrow, taken roughly 130 days after transplant. These receptors all come from a human patient who received an intestinal transplant, so some T cells may come from the graft donor.

The V gene is TRBV21-1, the J gene TRBJ1-5. TRBV21-1 is listed as a pseudogene. This CDR3 is 18 amino acids long. CDR3 protein: CASSPRAGPTYSNQPQHF. CDR3 nucleotide sequence: TGTGCCAGCAGCCCCCGGGCGGGACCGACGTATAGCAATCAGCCCCAGCATTTT.

The genes are TRBV9 and TRBJ2-2, with D perhaps matching TRBD1 or TRBD2 (5 bases each). Germline V gene lookup returns CDR1 SGDLS and CDR2 YYNGEE. This CDR3 comprises 13 residues. Trimming left V 7 bases short and J 5 bases short, with 12 bases between. The CDR3: CASFGTETGELFF. The CDR3 DNA sequence: TGTGCCAGCTTTGGGACCGAAACCGGGGAGCTGTTTTTT.

The gene calls are TRBV5-1 and TRBJ2-2; D perhaps matches TRBD1 (6 bases). Trimming pared 5 bases from V and 6 bases from J, leaving 11 bases between. This CDR3 is built from 13 residues. In germline, CDR1 is SGHRS, CDR2 YFSETQ. CDR3 coding DNA: TGCGCCAGCAGTATTAAGGGGGCCGGGGAGCTGTTTTTT. Encoded protein: CASSIKGAGELFF.

The genes are TRBV6-5 and TRBJ1-4; perhaps TRBD1 as D (5 bases). The germline V and J ends were trimmed by 2 bases and 3 bases, with 10 bases remaining between them. This CDR3 is built from 15 residues. Germline V gene sequence: CDR1 MNHEY, CDR2 SVGAGI. DNA for the CDR3: TGTGCCAGCAGTTACCAGGGAAGGGCTAATGAAAAACTGTTTTTT. Translation gives CASSYQGRANEKLFF.

The chain carries TRBV30 and TRBJ2-1, with D possibly TRBD1 on 6 matching bases. CDR1 is GTSNPN, CDR2 SVGIG, per germline (reference sequence). Between the trimmed V and J ends, which lost 0 bases and 6 bases, there was a span of 21 bases. The CDR3 is 17 amino acids. The CDR3 reads CAWSVGGGGVAFNEQFF. The CDR3 coding sequence is TGTGCCTGGAGTGTAGGGGGTGGGGGAGTCGCGTTCAATGAGCAGTTCTTC.